A selection of T cell receptor beta chains follows, all from one sample in a study of T cell responses to AZD1222 COVID-19 vaccine. The protocol was immunoSEQ multiplex PCR, while the TCRdb copy is restricted to in-frame clones and leaves out a portion. The sample records over 120,000 clones, 90% to 95% being singletons. Here the sequenced sample was peripheral blood, taken after recovery from COVID-19. The source is an adult who had recovered from COVID-19. Both conserved end residues are part of each CDR3. Fields, in order: D gene, clone size, V gene, J gene, CDR3 protein, CDR3 DNA. A D gene is named only where the DNA matches it firmly. Expanded clones are given a class, and other clones once, few, many or no size at all.

d_gene: TRBD1
abundance: -
v_gene: TRBV24-1
j_gene: TRBJ1-2
CDR3aa: CATSDPGQGPYGYTF
CDR3nt: TGTGCCACCAGTGATCCGGGACAGGGACCCTATGGCTACACCTTC

d_gene: -
abundance: -
v_gene: TRBV6-5
j_gene: TRBJ2-7
CDR3aa: CASRQALTYEQYF
CDR3nt: TGTGCCAGCAGACAGGCCTTAACCTACGAGCAGTACTTC

d_gene: TRBD1
abundance: -
v_gene: TRBV10-3
j_gene: TRBJ2-1
CDR3aa: CAISSTGGSDEQFF
CDR3nt: TGTGCCATCAGCTCGACAGGGGGTAGCGATGAGCAGTTCTTC

d_gene: -
abundance: -
v_gene: TRBV5-5
j_gene: TRBJ2-5
CDR3aa: CASSLVYGYQETQYF
CDR3nt: TGTGCCAGCAGCTTGGTCTATGGATATCAAGAGACCCAGTACTTC

d_gene: -
abundance: -
v_gene: TRBV6-5
j_gene: TRBJ2-5
CDR3aa: CASRLNRQETQYF
CDR3nt: TGTGCCAGCAGACTCAACAGACAAGAGACCCAGTACTTC

d_gene: -
abundance: -
v_gene: TRBV3-1/TRBV3-2
j_gene: TRBJ2-3
CDR3aa: CASRGSTDTQYF
CDR3nt: TGTGCCAGCAGGGGAAGCACAGATACGCAGTATTTT

d_gene: -
abundance: -
v_gene: TRBV7-2
j_gene: TRBJ2-7
CDR3aa: CASSPRLDRRYEQYF
CDR3nt: TGTGCCAGCAGCCCTAGACTGGATCGTCGGTACGAGCAGTACTTC

d_gene: -
abundance: -
v_gene: TRBV7-6
j_gene: TRBJ1-5
CDR3aa: CASSTITGWWNQPQHF
CDR3nt: TGTGCCAGCAGCACTATCACAGGGTGGTGGAATCAGCCCCAGCATTTT

d_gene: -
abundance: -
v_gene: TRBV5-1
j_gene: TRBJ1-1
CDR3aa: CASSLGGGTEAFF
CDR3nt: TGCGCCAGCAGCTTGGGAGGGGGAACTGAAGCTTTCTTT

d_gene: -
abundance: -
v_gene: TRBV3-1/TRBV3-2
j_gene: TRBJ2-2
CDR3aa: CASSLPGVNTGELFF
CDR3nt: TGTGCCAGCAGCCTCCCCGGGGTGAACACCGGGGAGCTGTTTTTT

d_gene: TRBD1
abundance: -
v_gene: TRBV30
j_gene: TRBJ1-4
CDR3aa: CAWSGTGATNEKLFF
CDR3nt: TGTGCCTGGAGCGGGACAGGGGCAACTAATGAAAAACTGTTTTTT

d_gene: -
abundance: once
v_gene: TRBV9
j_gene: TRBJ2-1
CDR3aa: CASSVGRSNEQFF
CDR3nt: TGTGCCAGCAGCGTAGGCCGGTCAAATGAGCAGTTCTTC

d_gene: -
abundance: -
v_gene: TRBV28
j_gene: TRBJ2-1
CDR3aa: CASRGTAPLGYNEQFF
CDR3nt: TGTGCCAGCCGGGGGACAGCCCCGTTAGGATACAATGAGCAGTTCTTC

d_gene: -
abundance: -
v_gene: TRBV28
j_gene: TRBJ2-7
CDR3aa: CASNPTPDSFSYEQYF
CDR3nt: TGTGCCAGCAATCCCACCCCCGACAGCTTCTCCTACGAGCAGTACTTC

d_gene: -
abundance: once
v_gene: TRBV9
j_gene: TRBJ1-2
CDR3aa: CASSVDETNYGYTF
CDR3nt: TGTGCCAGCAGCGTAGACGAGACAAACTATGGCTACACCTTC

d_gene: TRBD1
abundance: -
v_gene: TRBV6-1
j_gene: TRBJ1-3
CDR3aa: CASSDAGTGGRNTIYF
CDR3nt: TGTGCCAGCAGTGACGCTGGGACAGGGGGTCGAAACACCATATATTTT

d_gene: -
abundance: -
v_gene: TRBV5-1
j_gene: TRBJ1-4
CDR3aa: CASSSTDEKLFF
CDR3nt: TGCGCCAGCAGCTCGACAGATGAAAAACTGTTTTTT

d_gene: TRBD1
abundance: -
v_gene: TRBV5-1
j_gene: TRBJ1-1
CDR3aa: CASSLGTGAWEAFF
CDR3nt: TGCGCCAGCAGCTTAGGGACAGGGGCTTGGGAAGCTTTCTTT

d_gene: TRBD1
abundance: once
v_gene: TRBV28
j_gene: TRBJ2-7
CDR3aa: CASSLMRTGTYEQYF
CDR3nt: TGTGCCAGCAGTTTAATGAGGACAGGGACCTACGAGCAGTACTTC

d_gene: -
abundance: -
v_gene: TRBV5-1
j_gene: TRBJ2-1
CDR3aa: CASSLAYSSYNEQFF
CDR3nt: TGCGCCAGCAGCTTGGCCTACAGCTCCTACAATGAGCAGTTCTTC

d_gene: -
abundance: -
v_gene: TRBV6-5
j_gene: TRBJ2-4
CDR3aa: CASMSGGSDIQYF
CDR3nt: TGTGCCAGCATGAGTGGGGGCAGCGACATTCAGTACTTC

d_gene: TRBD1
abundance: -
v_gene: TRBV13
j_gene: TRBJ1-6
CDR3aa: CASSYGQGYNSPLHF
CDR3nt: TGTGCCAGCAGCTACGGACAGGGCTATAATTCACCCCTCCACTTT

d_gene: TRBD2
abundance: -
v_gene: TRBV19
j_gene: TRBJ2-7
CDR3aa: CASSIGGWTSGLYEQYF
CDR3nt: TGTGCCAGTAGTATAGGAGGTTGGACTAGCGGCCTCTACGAGCAGTACTTC

d_gene: -
abundance: -
v_gene: TRBV19
j_gene: TRBJ2-1
CDR3aa: CASSIEGSPYNEQFF
CDR3nt: TGTGCCAGTAGTATTGAGGGGTCCCCCTACAATGAGCAGTTCTTC

d_gene: -
abundance: -
v_gene: TRBV2
j_gene: TRBJ2-7
CDR3aa: CASSGPLDEQYF
CDR3nt: TGTGCCAGCAGTGGACCCCTCGACGAGCAGTACTTC

d_gene: -
abundance: -
v_gene: TRBV11-2
j_gene: TRBJ1-4
CDR3aa: CASSLGEFNEKLFF
CDR3nt: TGTGCCAGCAGCTTAGGAGAATTTAATGAAAAACTGTTTTTT

d_gene: -
abundance: -
v_gene: TRBV18
j_gene: TRBJ2-7
CDR3aa: CASSPPVEPSEQYF
CDR3nt: TGTGCCAGCTCACCACCGGTAGAGCCGTCCGAGCAGTACTTC

d_gene: -
abundance: -
v_gene: TRBV6-6
j_gene: TRBJ1-2
CDR3aa: CASTYSSGNYGYTF
CDR3nt: TGTGCCAGCACCTATTCGTCAGGGAACTATGGCTACACCTTC

d_gene: -
abundance: -
v_gene: TRBV5-1
j_gene: TRBJ1-1
CDR3aa: CASSARAGRTEAFF
CDR3nt: TGCGCCAGCAGCGCCCGGGCCGGGAGGACTGAAGCTTTCTTT

d_gene: TRBD2
abundance: -
v_gene: TRBV5-4
j_gene: TRBJ2-2
CDR3aa: CASRNPSGSGELFF
CDR3nt: TGTGCCAGCAGGAACCCTAGCGGGTCCGGGGAGCTGTTTTTT

d_gene: -
abundance: -
v_gene: TRBV18
j_gene: TRBJ2-7
CDR3aa: CASSPPERAYGYEQYF
CDR3nt: TGTGCCAGCTCACCACCGGAACGGGCGTACGGGTACGAGCAGTACTTC

d_gene: -
abundance: -
v_gene: TRBV3-1/TRBV3-2
j_gene: TRBJ2-7
CDR3aa: CASSQYYEQYF
CDR3nt: TGTGCCAGCAGCCAGTATTACGAGCAGTACTTC

d_gene: -
abundance: -
v_gene: TRBV29-1
j_gene: TRBJ1-1
CDR3aa: CSGAIRTEAFF
CDR3nt: TGCAGCGGCGCGATTCGCACTGAAGCTTTCTTT

d_gene: -
abundance: -
v_gene: TRBV4-1
j_gene: TRBJ2-7
CDR3aa: CASSQGRGSVYEQYF
CDR3nt: TGCGCCAGCAGTCAAGGACGGGGGTCGGTTTACGAGCAGTACTTC

d_gene: TRBD1
abundance: -
v_gene: TRBV4-2
j_gene: TRBJ1-5
CDR3aa: CASSQDRDRPNQPQHF
CDR3nt: TGTGCCAGCAGCCAAGATAGGGACAGGCCGAATCAGCCCCAGCATTTT

d_gene: -
abundance: -
v_gene: TRBV28
j_gene: TRBJ2-6
CDR3aa: CASRSWGTGANVLTF
CDR3nt: TGTGCCAGCAGATCATGGGGGACTGGGGCCAACGTCCTGACTTTC

d_gene: TRBD2
abundance: -
v_gene: TRBV19
j_gene: TRBJ2-1
CDR3aa: CASSIDLSTSGSGHNEQFF
CDR3nt: TGTGCCAGTAGTATAGATCTATCGACTAGCGGGAGTGGGCACAATGAGCAGTTCTTC

d_gene: TRBD1
abundance: -
v_gene: TRBV28
j_gene: TRBJ2-4
CDR3aa: CASSLLTGTGLGIQYF
CDR3nt: TGTGCCAGCAGTTTACTGACCGGGACAGGGTTAGGGATTCAGTACTTC

d_gene: -
abundance: -
v_gene: TRBV14
j_gene: TRBJ2-1
CDR3aa: CASSLLTGYNEQFF
CDR3nt: TGTGCCAGCAGCCTCCTGACAGGATACAATGAGCAGTTCTTC

d_gene: TRBD1
abundance: -
v_gene: TRBV12-3/TRBV12-4
j_gene: TRBJ1-5
CDR3aa: CASSLQGNQPQHF
CDR3nt: TGTGCCAGCAGTCTACAGGGGAATCAGCCCCAGCATTTT

d_gene: -
abundance: -
v_gene: TRBV7-9
j_gene: TRBJ1-1
CDR3aa: CASSLGSGRDTEAFF
CDR3nt: TGTGCCAGCAGCTTAGGATCGGGGCGGGACACTGAAGCTTTCTTT

d_gene: -
abundance: -
v_gene: TRBV27
j_gene: TRBJ1-6
CDR3aa: CASSLVSVNSPLHF
CDR3nt: TGTGCCAGCAGTTTAGTGTCAGTAAATTCACCCCTCCACTTT

d_gene: TRBD2
abundance: -
v_gene: TRBV4-2
j_gene: TRBJ2-3
CDR3aa: CASSQVSGSPSDTQYF
CDR3nt: TGTGCCAGCAGCCAAGTTAGCGGGAGCCCCTCAGATACGCAGTATTTT

d_gene: TRBD2
abundance: -
v_gene: TRBV10-3
j_gene: TRBJ2-3
CDR3aa: CAISESPRASGHSDTQYF
CDR3nt: TGTGCCATCAGTGAGTCCCCCCGGGCTAGCGGGCATTCAGATACGCAGTATTTT

d_gene: -
abundance: few
v_gene: TRBV19
j_gene: TRBJ2-2
CDR3aa: CASTQNWVGELFF
CDR3nt: TGTGCCAGTACCCAGAATTGGGTCGGGGAGCTGTTTTTT

d_gene: -
abundance: -
v_gene: TRBV9
j_gene: TRBJ1-5
CDR3aa: CASSSGPGIGSNQPQHF
CDR3nt: TGTGCCAGCAGCTCAGGCCCAGGGATTGGCAGCAATCAGCCCCAGCATTTT

d_gene: -
abundance: -
v_gene: TRBV7-9
j_gene: TRBJ2-7
CDR3aa: CASSTDSYEQYF
CDR3nt: TGTGCCAGCAGCACGGACAGCTACGAGCAGTACTTC

d_gene: -
abundance: -
v_gene: TRBV11-3
j_gene: TRBJ2-4
CDR3aa: CASSSVDGNIQYF
CDR3nt: TGTGCCAGCAGCTCCGTTGACGGAAACATTCAGTACTTC

d_gene: -
abundance: -
v_gene: TRBV30
j_gene: TRBJ1-6
CDR3aa: CAWKGQGHNSPLHF
CDR3nt: TGTGCCTGGAAGGGGCAGGGCCATAATTCACCCCTCCACTTT

d_gene: -
abundance: -
v_gene: TRBV24-1
j_gene: TRBJ2-5
CDR3aa: CATSGGRETQYF
CDR3nt: TGTGCCACCTCAGGGGGGCGAGAGACCCAGTACTTC